This T cell receptor (beta chain) came from a study of metastatic and nonmetastatic thyroid tumors. Germline-derived CDR1 and CDR2 are MDHEN and SYDVKM. The CDR3 has 16 amino acids. J was trimmed by 1 base and V by 7 bases; bases with no gene match: 11. TCRdb reassembled clones from the PCR reads with MiXCR. This sample has 40,000 to 50,000 clones; less than 4.5% occur once, and the top ten carry about a tenth. Nobody among the patients had been given any treatment before thyroid surgery. V usage is TRBV28 and J usage is TRBJ2-7; TRBD2 matches 9 bases. The sequencing input was blood. The TCR sequence derives from a female donor with papillary thyroid cancer or a benign thyroid nodule (not recorded which). Some clones in this sample may be carry-over from other donors' samples. The CDR3 nucleotides read TGTGCCAGCACCCCTCCGGGACTAGCAGGGTCCTACGAGCAGTACTTC. Translated: CASTPPGLAGSYEQYF. The complete variable domain, with remaining parts taken from reference TRBV28 and TRBJ2-7, reads DVKVTQSSRYLVKRTGEKVFLECVQDMDHENMFWYRQDPGLGLRLIYFSYDVKMKEKGDIPEGYSVSREKKERFSLILESASTNQTSMYLCASTPPGLAGSYEQYFGPGTRLTVT.